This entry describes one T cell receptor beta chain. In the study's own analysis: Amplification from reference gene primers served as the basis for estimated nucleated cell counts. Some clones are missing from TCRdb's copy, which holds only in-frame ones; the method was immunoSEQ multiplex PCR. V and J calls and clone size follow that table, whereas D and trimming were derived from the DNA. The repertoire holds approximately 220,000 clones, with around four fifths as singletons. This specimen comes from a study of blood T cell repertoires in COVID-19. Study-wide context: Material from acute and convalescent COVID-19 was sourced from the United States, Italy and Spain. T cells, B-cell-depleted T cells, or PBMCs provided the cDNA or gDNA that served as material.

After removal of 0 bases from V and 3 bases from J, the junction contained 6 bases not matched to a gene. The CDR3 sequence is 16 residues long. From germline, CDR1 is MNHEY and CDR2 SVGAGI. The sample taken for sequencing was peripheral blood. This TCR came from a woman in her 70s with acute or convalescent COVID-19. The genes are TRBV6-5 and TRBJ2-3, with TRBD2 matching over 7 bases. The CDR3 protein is CASSYSPGRATDTQYF. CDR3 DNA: TGTGCCAGCAGTTACTCGCCAGGGAGGGCAACAGATACGCAGTATTTT.